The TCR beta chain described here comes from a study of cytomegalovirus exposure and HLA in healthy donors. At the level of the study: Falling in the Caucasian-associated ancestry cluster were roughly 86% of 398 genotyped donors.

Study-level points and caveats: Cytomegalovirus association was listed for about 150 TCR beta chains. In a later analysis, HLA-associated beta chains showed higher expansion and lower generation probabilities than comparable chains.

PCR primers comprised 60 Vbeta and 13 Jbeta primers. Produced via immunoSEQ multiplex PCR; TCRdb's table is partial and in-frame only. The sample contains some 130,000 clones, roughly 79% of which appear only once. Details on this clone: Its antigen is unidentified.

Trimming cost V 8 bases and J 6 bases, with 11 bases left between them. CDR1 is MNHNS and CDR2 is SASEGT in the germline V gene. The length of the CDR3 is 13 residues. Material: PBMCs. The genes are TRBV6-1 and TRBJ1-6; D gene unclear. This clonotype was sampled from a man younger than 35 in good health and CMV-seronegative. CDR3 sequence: CASRLQFNSPLHF. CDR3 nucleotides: TGTGCCAGCCGCCTGCAGTTTAATTCACCCCTCCACTTT.